Listed below are T cell receptor beta chains from one sample, sequenced in a study of CD8 T cells in Susac syndrome. TCRdb recomputed calls from the immunoSEQ multiplex PCR reads with MiXCR, one row per CDR3 protein. The sample has 120,000 to 150,000 distinct CDR3 sequences, 94% seen once. Sequenced sample: CD8+ T cells from PBMCs. The origin of the receptors is a human donor in good health. Both conserved end residues are part of each CDR3. A D gene is named only where the DNA matches it firmly. The size of a clone is reported for some rows only, either as once, few or many, or as a class for expanded clones.

V gene	clone size	D gene	J gene	CDR3 protein	CDR3 DNA
TRBV5-6	.	.	TRBJ2-1	CASRVENSYNEQFF	TGTGCCAGCAGGGTTGAGAACAGCTACAATGAGCAGTTCTTC
TRBV28	.	TRBD1	TRBJ2-7	CASSLPLRDRGRYEQYF	TGTGCCAGCAGTTTACCCCTCCGGGACAGGGGGCGGTACGAGCAGTACTTC
TRBV4-3	.	TRBD1	TRBJ2-7	CASSQDRGTGSYEQYF	TGCGCCAGCAGCCAAGATAGGGGGACAGGCTCCTACGAGCAGTACTTC
TRBV13	.	.	TRBJ2-1	CASSVTPDKYNEQFF	TGTGCCAGCAGCGTAACCCCAGACAAATACAATGAGCAGTTCTTC
TRBV4-3	.	.	TRBJ2-3	CASSQEIQGGSTDTQYF	TGCGCCAGCAGCCAAGAAATACAGGGAGGGAGCACAGATACGCAGTATTTT
TRBV20-1	.	TRBD1	TRBJ1-2	CSAPLTGDGYTF	TGCAGTGCTCCGCTGACAGGGGATGGCTACACCTTC
TRBV12-3/TRBV12-4	few	.	TRBJ2-1	CASSFTPYNEQFF	TGTGCCAGCAGTTTCACACCCTACAATGAGCAGTTCTTC
TRBV27	.	TRBD2	TRBJ2-7	CASNPGTSFGIYEQYF	TGTGCCAGCAACCCCGGGACTAGCTTCGGGATCTACGAGCAGTACTTC
TRBV28	.	.	TRBJ2-3	CASSPTGRTDTQYF	TGTGCCAGCAGTCCCACGGGGCGGACAGATACGCAGTATTTT
TRBV3-1	.	.	TRBJ2-7	CASSQGLGQGRLHEQYF	TGTGCCAGCAGCCAAGGCCTGGGGCAGGGTCGTCTCCACGAGCAGTACTTC
TRBV20-1	.	.	TRBJ2-3	CSALIYIEGATQYF	TGCAGTGCTCTTATCTACATTGAGGGTGCTACGCAGTATTTT
TRBV7-8	.	.	TRBJ2-5	CASSRSRETQYF	TGTGCCAGCAGCCGCAGCAGGGAGACCCAGTACTTC
TRBV5-1	once	.	TRBJ2-1	CASSLRSGDEQFF	TGCGCCAGCAGCTTGAGGTCGGGAGATGAGCAGTTCTTC
TRBV11-2	.	TRBD2	TRBJ2-7	CASSLEVRLGLAGRRMGEQYF	TGTGCCAGCAGCTTAGAGGTCAGGTTGGGACTAGCGGGTCGTCGGATGGGTGAGCAGTACTTC
TRBV15	.	.	TRBJ1-1	CATSRGLGNTEAFF	TGTGCCACCAGCAGAGGTCTGGGCAACACTGAAGCTTTCTTT
TRBV27	.	.	TRBJ2-3	CASQAADTDTQYF	TGTGCCAGCCAAGCGGCAGACACAGATACGCAGTATTTT
TRBV28	.	.	TRBJ1-2	CATLGAIYGYTF	TGTGCCACCCTTGGGGCGATCTATGGCTACACCTTC
TRBV7-3	.	.	TRBJ2-1	CASSFGTQSSYNEQFF	TGTGCCAGCAGCTTCGGAACGCAAAGCTCCTACAATGAGCAGTTCTTC
TRBV29-1	.	.	TRBJ2-1	CSVGFGDEQFF	TGCAGCGTTGGTTTTGGCGATGAGCAGTTCTTC
TRBV7-8	.	TRBD2	TRBJ2-3	CASRPPLRELAAGDTQYF	TGTGCCAGCAGGCCGCCTCTGCGGGAGCTAGCGGCCGGAGATACGCAGTATTTT
TRBV5-6	.	.	TRBJ1-2	CASSPPALGGYTF	TGTGCCAGCAGCCCCCCCGCGCTGGGTGGCTACACCTTC
TRBV6-1	few	.	TRBJ2-3	CASRSLDRTQYF	TGTGCCAGCAGGTCCCTAGATCGAACGCAGTATTTT
TRBV12-3/TRBV12-4	once	.	TRBJ2-5	CASSLLDSLETQYF	TGTGCCAGCAGTTTATTAGACTCCCTGGAGACCCAGTACTTC
TRBV27	.	.	TRBJ2-7	CASSLSAQAASSYEQYF	TGTGCCAGCAGTTTATCTGCCCAAGCGGCCTCTTCCTACGAGCAGTACTTC
TRBV4-2	.	.	TRBJ2-5	CASSQGSGFQETQYF	TGTGCCAGCAGCCAAGGTAGCGGTTTCCAAGAGACCCAGTACTTC
TRBV6-2/TRBV6-3	.	.	TRBJ2-7	CASEPAGFYEQYF	TGTGCCAGCGAACCAGCGGGCTTCTACGAGCAGTACTTC
TRBV9	.	TRBD2	TRBJ2-3	CASSVSAGGGTDTQYF	TGTGCCAGCAGCGTCTCAGCGGGAGGTGGCACAGATACGCAGTATTTT
TRBV7-9	.	.	TRBJ1-1	CASSLGPRDTEAFF	TGTGCCAGCAGCCTCGGGCCCAGGGACACTGAAGCTTTCTTT
TRBV21-1	.	.	TRBJ2-7	CASTTGTTDYEQYF	TGTGCCAGCACGACCGGGACAACCGACTACGAGCAGTACTTC
TRBV27	.	.	TRBJ1-2	CASAPRGKNYGYTF	TGTGCCAGCGCCCCGCGGGGGAAGAACTATGGCTACACCTTC
TRBV15	once	.	TRBJ1-1	CATSRDTDTEAFF	TGTGCCACCAGCAGAGATACGGACACTGAAGCTTTCTTT
TRBV12-3/TRBV12-4	once	.	TRBJ2-3	CASLNEDTQYF	TGTGCCAGCCTAAACGAAGATACGCAGTATTTT
TRBV24-1	.	.	TRBJ2-1	CATLGPDYEQFF	TGTGCCACCCTTGGACCGGACTATGAGCAGTTCTTC
TRBV18	.	.	TRBJ2-1	CASSPGSSAYNEQFF	TGTGCCAGCTCACCAGGTAGCAGCGCCTACAATGAGCAGTTCTTC
TRBV29-1	.	.	TRBJ1-2	CSVEDMSGNYGYTF	TGCAGCGTTGAAGATATGTCAGGGAACTATGGCTACACCTTC
TRBV27	.	.	TRBJ2-1	CASSSGVGYNEQFF	TGTGCCAGCAGCTCAGGGGTGGGCTACAATGAGCAGTTCTTC
TRBV29-1	.	.	TRBJ1-2	CSGDSGDYGYTF	TGCAGCGGGGACTCCGGGGACTATGGCTACACCTTC
TRBV30	.	.	TRBJ2-1	CACRDWLYNEQFF	TGTGCCTGCCGGGACTGGCTCTACAATGAGCAGTTCTTC
TRBV9	.	.	TRBJ1-1	CASSVRPTNTEAFF	TGTGCCAGCAGCGTACGCCCGACAAACACTGAAGCTTTCTTT
TRBV29-1	.	.	TRBJ2-7	CSVGDGKSYEQYF	TGCAGCGTCGGGGACGGCAAATCCTACGAGCAGTACTTC
TRBV29-1	.	.	TRBJ2-5	CSVESGFGETQYF	TGCAGCGTTGAATCAGGGTTTGGAGAGACCCAGTACTTC
TRBV9	.	TRBD2	TRBJ2-1	CASSVESGSLDEQFF	TGTGCCAGCAGCGTAGAAAGCGGGAGCCTCGATGAGCAGTTCTTC
TRBV27	.	.	TRBJ2-7	CASSRGGGEQYF	TGTGCCAGCAGTAGAGGGGGTGGCGAGCAGTACTTC
TRBV28	.	TRBD1	TRBJ2-2	CASRLQGTGELFF	TGTGCCAGCAGATTACAGGGGACCGGGGAGCTGTTTTTT
TRBV9	.	.	TRBJ2-7	CASSVAAGQNYEQYF	TGTGCCAGCAGCGTAGCGGCGGGACAGAACTACGAGCAGTACTTC
TRBV6-6	once	.	TRBJ2-7	CASKTGSYEQYF	TGTGCCAGCAAAACGGGCTCCTACGAGCAGTACTTC
TRBV27	.	.	TRBJ2-5	CASSRAEGETQYF	TGTGCCAGCAGCCGAGCCGAGGGAGAGACCCAGTACTTC
TRBV28	.	.	TRBJ2-7	CASSLTGPGEQYF	TGTGCCAGCAGTTTAACAGGACCGGGCGAGCAGTACTTC
TRBV6-5	.	TRBD1	TRBJ2-7	CASAGGDRDYEQYF	TGTGCCTCAGCAGGGGGGGACAGGGATTACGAGCAGTACTTC
TRBV20-1	.	.	TRBJ2-1	CSAVANEQFF	TGCAGTGCTGTGGCCAATGAGCAGTTCTTC
TRBV7-9	.	.	TRBJ2-7	CASSHTPDGALEQYF	TGTGCCAGCAGCCACACCCCGGACGGGGCTCTCGAGCAGTACTTC
TRBV4-3	.	TRBD2	TRBJ2-1	CASSQDTSGYNEQFF	TGCGCCAGCAGCCAAGACACTAGCGGATACAATGAGCAGTTCTTC
TRBV19	.	TRBD1	TRBJ2-1	CASSGTGYNEQFF	TGTGCCAGTAGCGGGACAGGCTACAATGAGCAGTTCTTC
TRBV27	.	TRBD1	TRBJ2-7	CASRAGGLYEQYF	TGTGCCAGCAGGGCAGGGGGCTTGTACGAGCAGTACTTC
TRBV11-2	.	TRBD2	TRBJ2-7	CASSFPGTSGYEQYF	TGTGCCAGCAGCTTCCCCGGGACTAGCGGATACGAGCAGTACTTC
TRBV25-1	.	.	TRBJ1-1	CASSRAGMNTEAFF	TGTGCCAGCAGCAGAGCAGGGATGAACACTGAAGCTTTCTTT
TRBV15	.	TRBD2	TRBJ2-1	CATSGIISGRASNEQFF	TGTGCCACCAGCGGCATAATTAGCGGGAGGGCCTCCAATGAGCAGTTCTTC